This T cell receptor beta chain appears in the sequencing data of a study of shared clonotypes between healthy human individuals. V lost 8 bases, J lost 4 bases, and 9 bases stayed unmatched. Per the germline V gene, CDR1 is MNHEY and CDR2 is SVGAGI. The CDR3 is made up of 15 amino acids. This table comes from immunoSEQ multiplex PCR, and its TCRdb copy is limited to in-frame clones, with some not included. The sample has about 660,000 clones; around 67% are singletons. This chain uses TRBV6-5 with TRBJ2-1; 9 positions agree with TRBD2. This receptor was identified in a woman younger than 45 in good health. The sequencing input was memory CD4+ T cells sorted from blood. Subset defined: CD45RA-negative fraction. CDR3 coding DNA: TGTGCCAGCCGATCCGGGACTAGCTTTTACAATGAGCAGTTCTTC. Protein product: CASRSGTSFYNEQFF.